The sequence of this T cell receptor (beta chain) was determined in a study of T cell repertoires in aging, cancer and after chemotherapy. About the study: Healthy donor repertoires were recorded over several months to years and showed clear clonal overlap.

TRB rearrangements spanning V, D and J were amplified using mixed TRB-A/B primers. TCRdb reanalysed the multiplex PCR reads using MiXCR and keeps one entry per CDR3 protein. This repertoire shows just under 10,000 distinct CDR3 sequences, about two fifths found once; its top ten account for 8% to 10%. Study observations and caveats: Rebound thymic output was suggested by rising median generation probability during chemotherapy in each cancer cohort. Untreated cancer patients had significantly lower blood TCR diversity than age-matched healthy donors.

TCR beta rearrangements were amplified from peripheral blood genomic DNA. By proportion, this clonotype is medium-sized. Antigen: not known. Germline V gene data show CDR1 as SGHKS and CDR2 as YYEKEE (reference sequence). The CDR3 is 15 residues long. Trimming took off 2 bases at V and 0 bases at J, with 8 bases between the two ends. The source of this sequence is a human donor in good health. Specimen: blood. The gene calls are TRBV5-5 and TRBJ2-2; the D gene is possibly TRBD1 (6 bases). The CDR3 loop is CASSLQGSNTGELFF. The DNA for the CDR3 is TGTGCCAGCAGCTTACAGGGTTCGAACACCGGGGAGCTGTTTTTT.